These 4 T cell receptor beta chains were sequenced from one sample in a study of blood T cell repertoires in COVID-19. Assay used: immunoSEQ multiplex PCR; TCRdb lists only in-frame clones, some missing. The table records more than 200,000 clones, 75% to 90% of them present only once. Sequenced sample: peripheral blood. These receptor sequences come from a man in his forties or fifties with acute or convalescent COVID-19.

This sequence joins TRBV18 and TRBJ1-5, with 8 bases matching TRBD1. The CDR3 length is 15 residues. After removal of 5 bases from V and 11 bases from J, the junction contained 14 bases not matched to a gene. CDR1 is KGHSH, CDR2 LQKENI, per germline. CDR3 in amino acids: CASSSQGAREQTQHF. In DNA form, the CDR3 reads TGTGCCAGCTCATCTCAGGGGGCTCGGGAGCAGACCCAGCATTTT. The entire variable domain, with the rest obtained from reference TRBV18 and TRBJ1-5, is as follows: NAGVMQNPRHLVRRRGQEARLRCSPMKGHSHVYWYRQLPEEGLKFMVYLQKENIIDESGMPKERFSAEFPKEGPSILRIQQVVRGDSAAYFCASSSQGAREQTQHFGDGTRLSIL.

This chain joins TRBV5-1 and TRBJ2-2; D possibly corresponds to TRBD1 (5 bases). Germline assignment: CDR1 SGHRS and CDR2 YFSETQ. This CDR3 contains 13 residues. As DNA, the CDR3 is TGCGCAACAGGACCGATGAACACCGGGGAGCTGTTTTTT. Translated, it gives CATGPMNTGELFF.

The chain carries TRBV29-1 and TRBJ2-1; D is possibly TRBD1 (5 bases). CDR3 length equals 13 residues. Trimming took off 0 bases at V and 4 bases at J, with 7 bases between the two ends. Germline values: CDR1 SQVTM, CDR2 ANQGSEA. The chain's CDR3 is CSVEETAYNEQFF. The CDR3 DNA reads as TGCAGCGTTGAAGAGACAGCATACAATGAGCAGTTCTTC.

The chain joins TRBV21-1 to TRBJ1-1; the table calls TRBD1, which could not be checked here. TRBV21-1 constitutes a pseudogene. This CDR3 region has 17 residues. CDR3 amino acids: CASSKPRTGEANTEAFF. Written as DNA, the CDR3 is TGTGCCAGCAGCAAACCGAGGACAGGGGAGGCGAACACTGAAGCTTTCTTT.